This T cell receptor (beta chain) was identified in a study of PD-1 blockade in mismatch repair-deficient tumors. The repertoire was sequenced with immunoSEQ multiplex PCR; TCRdb's copy has only in-frame clones and lacks some. The table includes some 25,000 clones, roughly 80% detected once. J was trimmed by 4 bases and V by 6 bases; bases with no gene match: 6. Germline CDR1 MNHEY, CDR2 SMNVEV (reference sequence). CDR3 length: 15 amino acids. This TCR came from an adult with mismatch repair-deficient cancer. The sample here was PBMCs, taken before pembrolizumab treatment. The chain recombines TRBV27 with TRBJ2-7, with 13 bases identical to TRBD2. CDR3 amino acids: CASSWTSGSGYEQYF. CDR3 sequence (DNA): TGTGCCAGCAGCTGGACTAGCGGGAGTGGGTACGAGCAGTACTTC.